This entry lists 8 T cell receptor beta chains sequenced from one sample in a study of T cells in Graves' hyperthyroidism and ophthalmopathy. RNA transcripts provided the source from which TCR beta CDR3 regions were amplified. The HTBI primer set drove a first-round RT-PCR of the TCR CDR3. MiXCR, run by TCRdb on the multiplex PCR reads, gives a single entry per CDR3 protein. Of about 300,000 distinct CDR3 sequences in the sample, approximately 17% are singletons; the top ten hold approximately 35%. The specimen sequenced was blood. The receptors were gathered from a man aged 25 to 45 with Graves' hyperthyroidism.

There are many counts of this clonotype. The chain combines TRBV25-1 with TRBJ2-5; D tentatively fits TRBD1 or TRBD2 (5 bases each). This CDR3 spans 13 amino acids. V shed 3 bases and J shed 1 base, with 6 bases lying between them. Germline V CDR1 and CDR2: MGHDK, SYGVNS. DNA for the CDR3: TGTGCCAGCAGTGAGGGACCCCAAGAGACCCAGTACTTC. Its protein is CASSEGPQETQYF.

This clonotype was picked up many times. The chain couples TRBV7-2 to TRBJ1-1, with D possibly TRBD1 on 5 matching bases. The V and J ends lost 3 bases and 7 bases respectively, with 9 bases between them. CDR3 size: 12 residues. Germline V lookup: CDR1 SGHTA, CDR2 FQGNSA. The CDR3 DNA reads TGTGCCAGCAGCTTTTCAGGGCGTGAAGCTTTCTTT. It specifies CASSFSGREAFF.

CDR3 sequence: CASSWGRGWVELFF. Written as DNA, the CDR3 is TGTGCCAGCAGTTGGGGGAGGGGGTGGGTCGAGCTGTTTTTT. The chain uses TRBV6-5 and TRBJ2-2, with a possible D match to TRBD2 (7 bases). The CDR3 covers 14 residues. Trimming cost V 4 bases and J 11 bases, with 17 bases left between them. CDR1 is MNHEY and CDR2 is SVGAGI in the germline V gene.

Points on this clonotype: A much larger clone lies a single base off, so this may be a read error. The chain couples TRBV12-3 or TRBV12-4 to TRBJ1-1; D perhaps matches TRBD1 (5 bases). V gave up 1 base and J gave up 0 bases, with 9 bases separating them. The CDR3 loop spans 15 amino acids. Here the CDR3 reads CASSLETAVNTEAFF. The DNA for the CDR3 is TGTGCCAGCAGTTTAGAGACAGCAGTGAACACTGAAGCTTTCTTT.

This clonotype was observed many times. V usage is TRBV12-3 or TRBV12-4 and J usage is TRBJ2-1; maybe TRBD2 (5 bases). This CDR3 is built from 14 residues. Trimming pared 3 bases from V and 8 bases from J, leaving 14 bases between. CDR3 coding DNA: TGTGCCAGCAGTTTGACTACCCCATTCGATGAGCAGTTCTTC. Amino acid sequence: CASSLTTPFDEQFF.

This clonotype was seen ten or more times. The V call is TRBV12-5, the J call TRBJ2-3; 13 nucleotides line up with TRBD2. Per germline, CDR1 LGHNT and CDR2 FRNRAP. Trimming took 7 bases from V and 4 from J; bases not matched to a gene: 8. There are 16 residues in the CDR3. CDR3 loop: CASAPGTSGTADTQYF. CDR3 nucleotides: TGTGCTAGTGCCCCCGGGACTAGCGGGACGGCAGATACGCAGTATTTT. Together with reference TRBV12-5 and TRBJ2-3, the CDR3 gives the full variable domain: DARVTQTPRHKVTEMGQEVTMRCQPILGHNTVFWYRQTMMQGLELLAYFRNRAPLDDSGMPKDRFSAEMPDATLATLKIQPSEPRDSAVYFCASAPGTSGTADTQYFGPGTRLTVL.

This rearrangement joins TRBV5-1 to TRBJ1-1; D may be TRBD1 (5 bases). V was pared by 3 bases and J by 4 bases, with 13 bases between. This CDR3 has 14 amino acids. Germline V gives CDR1 SGHRS, CDR2 YFSETQ. The CDR3 DNA is TGCGCCAGCAGCTGGGATGGGGGTCGCACTGAAGCTTTCTTT. Its protein is CASSWDGGRTEAFF.

This clonotype occurred many times. This chain links TRBV7-9 with TRBJ2-1; D not certain. Per the germline V gene, CDR1 is SEHNR and CDR2 is FQNEAQ (reference sequence). The ends were cut back, 5 bases at V and 8 bases at J, with 7 bases in the middle. The CDR3 consists of 11 residues. The CDR3 DNA follows: TGTGCCAGCAGCGTAGAGTATGAGCAGTTCTTC. Amino acid sequence: CASSVEYEQFF.